This T cell receptor beta chain stems from a study of cytomegalovirus exposure and HLA in healthy donors. Findings of the study overall: The study listed roughly 160 cytomegalovirus-associated TCR beta chains. CMV serostatus was the only immune exposure information that was available. Most observed TCR sequences were rare, whereas some public TCRs were detected in many donors.

CDR3 length: 15 residues. PCR was performed using 60 Vbeta and 13 Jbeta primers. The method was immunoSEQ multiplex PCR; TCRdb's version includes in-frame clones alone and lacks a portion of them. This sample carries approximately 100,000 clones, 70% to 80% of them seen once, and the ten largest clones take around 5%. Note on this clone: What it binds is unknown.

The specimen was PBMCs. This TCR was sampled from a female donor in good health and CMV-seropositive. This chain connects TRBV21-1 to TRBJ2-7; the table calls TRBD1, which could not be checked here. TRBV21-1 is a documented pseudogene. As DNA, the CDR3 is TGTGCCAGCAGCAAAAAATGGCTCATGGGGCACGAGCAGTACTTC. Protein product: CASSKKWLMGHEQYF.